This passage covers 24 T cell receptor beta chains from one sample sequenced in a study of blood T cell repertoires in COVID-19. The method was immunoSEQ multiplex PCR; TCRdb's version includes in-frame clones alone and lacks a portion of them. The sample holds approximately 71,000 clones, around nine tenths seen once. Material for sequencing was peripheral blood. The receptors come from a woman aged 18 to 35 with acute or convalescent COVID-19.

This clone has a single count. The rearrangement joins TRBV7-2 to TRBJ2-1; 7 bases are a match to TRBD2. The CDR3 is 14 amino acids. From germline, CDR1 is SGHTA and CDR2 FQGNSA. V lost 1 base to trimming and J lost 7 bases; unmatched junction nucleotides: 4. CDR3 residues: CASSLVGSGNEQFF. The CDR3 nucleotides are TGTGCCAGCAGCTTAGTCGGTAGCGGGAATGAGCAGTTCTTC. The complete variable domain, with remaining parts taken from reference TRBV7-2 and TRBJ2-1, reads GAGVSQSPSNKVTEKGKDVELRCDPISGHTALYWYRQSLGQGLEFLIYFQGNSAPDKSGLPSDRFSAERTGGSVSTLTIQRTQQEDSAVYLCASSLVGSGNEQFFGPGTRLTVL.

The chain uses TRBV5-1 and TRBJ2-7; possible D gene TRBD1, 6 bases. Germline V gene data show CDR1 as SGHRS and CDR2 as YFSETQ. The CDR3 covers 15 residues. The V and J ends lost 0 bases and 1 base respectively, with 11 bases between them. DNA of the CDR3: TGCGCCAGCAGCTTGGGTGGACAGACATCCTACGAGCAGTACTTC. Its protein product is CASSLGGQTSYEQYF. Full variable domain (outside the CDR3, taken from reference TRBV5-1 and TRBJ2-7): KAGVTQTPRYLIKTRGQQVTLSCSPISGHRSVSWYQQTPGQGLQFLFEYFSETQRNKGNFPGRFSGRQFSNSRSEMNVSTLELGDSALYLCASSLGGQTSYEQYFGPGTRLTVT.

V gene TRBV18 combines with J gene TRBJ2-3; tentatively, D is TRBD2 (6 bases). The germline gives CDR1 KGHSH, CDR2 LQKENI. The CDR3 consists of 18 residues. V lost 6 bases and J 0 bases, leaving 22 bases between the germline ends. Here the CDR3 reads CASSPFGGGGSSTDTQYF. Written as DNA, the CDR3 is TGTGCCAGCTCCCCCTTTGGAGGAGGAGGGTCTAGCACAGATACGCAGTATTTT.

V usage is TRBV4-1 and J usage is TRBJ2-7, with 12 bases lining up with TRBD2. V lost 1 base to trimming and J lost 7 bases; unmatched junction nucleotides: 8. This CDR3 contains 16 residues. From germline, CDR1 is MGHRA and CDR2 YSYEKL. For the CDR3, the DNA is TGCGCCAGCAGCCAAGTAGGACTAGCGGGGCATCGTGAGCAGTACTTC. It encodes CASSQVGLAGHREQYF.

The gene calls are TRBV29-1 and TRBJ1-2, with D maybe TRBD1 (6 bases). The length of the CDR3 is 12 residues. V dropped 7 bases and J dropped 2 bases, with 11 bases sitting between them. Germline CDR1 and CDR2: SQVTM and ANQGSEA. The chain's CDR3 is CSAKTGNYGYTF. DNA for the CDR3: TGCAGCGCTAAAACAGGGAACTATGGCTACACCTTC. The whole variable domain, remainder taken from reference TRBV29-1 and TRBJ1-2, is SAVISQKPSRDICQRGTSLTIQCQVDSQVTMMFWYRQQPGQSLTLIATANQGSEATYESGFVIDKFPISRPNLTFSTLTVSNMSPEDSSIYLCSAKTGNYGYTFGSGTRLTVV.

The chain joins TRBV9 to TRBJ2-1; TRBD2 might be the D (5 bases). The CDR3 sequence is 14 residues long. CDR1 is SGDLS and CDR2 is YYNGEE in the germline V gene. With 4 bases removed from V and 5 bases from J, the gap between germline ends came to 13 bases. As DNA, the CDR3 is TGTGCCAGCAGCTCCGGCGGGTCACACAATGAGCAGTTCTTC. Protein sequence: CASSSGGSHNEQFF.

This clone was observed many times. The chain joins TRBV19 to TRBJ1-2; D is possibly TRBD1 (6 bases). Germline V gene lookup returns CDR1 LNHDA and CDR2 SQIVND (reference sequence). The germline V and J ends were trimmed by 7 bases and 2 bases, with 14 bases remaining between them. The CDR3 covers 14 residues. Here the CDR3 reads CASTLTGENYGYTF. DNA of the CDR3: TGTGCCAGTACCCTGACAGGAGAGAACTATGGCTACACCTTC.

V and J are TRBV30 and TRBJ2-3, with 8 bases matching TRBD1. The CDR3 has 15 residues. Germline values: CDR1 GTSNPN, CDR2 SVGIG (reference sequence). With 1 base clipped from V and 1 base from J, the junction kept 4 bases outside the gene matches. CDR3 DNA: TGTGCCTGGAGTGGCAGGGGGCAAGGCACAGATACGCAGTATTTT. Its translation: CAWSGRGQGTDTQYF. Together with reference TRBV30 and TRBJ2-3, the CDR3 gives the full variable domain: SQTIHQWPATLVQPVGSPLSLECTVEGTSNPNLYWYRQAAGRGLQLLFYSVGIGQISSEVPQNLSASRPQDRQFILSSKKLLLSDSGFYLCAWSGRGQGTDTQYFGPGTRLTVL.

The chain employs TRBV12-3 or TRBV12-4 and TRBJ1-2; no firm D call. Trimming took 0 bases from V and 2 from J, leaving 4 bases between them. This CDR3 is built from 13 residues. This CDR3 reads CASSLARNYGYTF. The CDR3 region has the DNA TGTGCCAGCAGTTTAGCCAGGAACTATGGCTACACCTTC.

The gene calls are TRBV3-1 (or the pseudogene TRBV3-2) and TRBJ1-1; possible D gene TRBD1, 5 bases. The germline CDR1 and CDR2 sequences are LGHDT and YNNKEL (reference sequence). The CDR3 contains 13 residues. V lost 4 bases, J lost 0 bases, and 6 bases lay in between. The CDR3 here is CASSRGLNTEAFF. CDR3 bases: TGTGCCAGCAGCCGGGGCCTGAACACTGAAGCTTTCTTT.

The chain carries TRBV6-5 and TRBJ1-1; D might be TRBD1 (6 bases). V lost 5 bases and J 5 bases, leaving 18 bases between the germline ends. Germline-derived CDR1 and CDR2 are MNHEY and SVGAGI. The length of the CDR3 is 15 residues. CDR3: CASSRTAYQGTEAFF. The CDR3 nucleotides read TGTGCCAGCAGTCGGACAGCGTACCAAGGGACTGAAGCTTTCTTT.

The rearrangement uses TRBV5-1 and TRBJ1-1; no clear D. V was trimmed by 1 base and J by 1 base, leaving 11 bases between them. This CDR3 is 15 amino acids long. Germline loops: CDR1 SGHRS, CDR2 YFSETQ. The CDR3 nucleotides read TGCGCCAGCAGCTTGTCGGAGTTTGGGAACACTGAAGCTTTCTTT. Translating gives CASSLSEFGNTEAFF.

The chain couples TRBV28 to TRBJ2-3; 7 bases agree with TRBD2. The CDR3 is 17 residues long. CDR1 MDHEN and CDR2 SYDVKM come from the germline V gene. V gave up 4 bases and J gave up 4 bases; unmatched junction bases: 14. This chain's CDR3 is CASSSVVGGIVADTQYF. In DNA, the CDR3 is TGTGCCAGCAGTTCTGTAGTGGGGGGGATAGTGGCAGATACGCAGTATTTT.

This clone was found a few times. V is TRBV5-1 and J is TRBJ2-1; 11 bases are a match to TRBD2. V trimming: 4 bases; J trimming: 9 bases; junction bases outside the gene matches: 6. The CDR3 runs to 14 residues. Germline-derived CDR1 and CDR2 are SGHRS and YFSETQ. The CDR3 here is CASSISGGAPEQFF. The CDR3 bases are TGCGCCAGCAGCATTAGCGGGGGGGCTCCTGAGCAGTTCTTC.

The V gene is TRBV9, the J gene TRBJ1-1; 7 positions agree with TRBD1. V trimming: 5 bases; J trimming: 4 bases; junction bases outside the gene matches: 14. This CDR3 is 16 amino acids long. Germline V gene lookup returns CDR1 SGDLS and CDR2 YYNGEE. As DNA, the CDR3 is TGTGCCAGCAGGCCGGGAATGGACAGGATTCCCACTGAAGCTTTCTTT. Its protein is CASRPGMDRIPTEAFF.

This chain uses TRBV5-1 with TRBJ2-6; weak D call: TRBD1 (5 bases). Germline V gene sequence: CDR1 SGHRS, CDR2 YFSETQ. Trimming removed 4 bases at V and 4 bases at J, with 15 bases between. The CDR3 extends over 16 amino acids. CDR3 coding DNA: TGCGCCAGCAGCGGTAGCACAGGTCTGGGGGCCAACGTCCTGACTTTC. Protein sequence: CASSGSTGLGANVLTF. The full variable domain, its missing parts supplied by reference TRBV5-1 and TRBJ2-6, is KAGVTQTPRYLIKTRGQQVTLSCSPISGHRSVSWYQQTPGQGLQFLFEYFSETQRNKGNFPGRFSGRQFSNSRSEMNVSTLELGDSALYLCASSGSTGLGANVLTFGAGSRLTVL.

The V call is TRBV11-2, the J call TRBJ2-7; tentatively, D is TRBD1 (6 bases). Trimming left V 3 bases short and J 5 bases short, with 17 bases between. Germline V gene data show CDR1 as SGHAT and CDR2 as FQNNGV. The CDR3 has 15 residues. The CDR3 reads CASSFGPAQGNEQYF. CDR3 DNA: TGTGCCAGCAGCTTTGGACCGGCCCAGGGGAACGAGCAGTACTTC.

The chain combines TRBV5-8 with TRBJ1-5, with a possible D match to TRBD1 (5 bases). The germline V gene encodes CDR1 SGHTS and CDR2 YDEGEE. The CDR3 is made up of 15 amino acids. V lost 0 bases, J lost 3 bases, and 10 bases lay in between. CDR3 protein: CASSLETDLNQPQHF. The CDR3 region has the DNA TGTGCCAGCAGCTTGGAGACAGACCTCAATCAGCCCCAGCATTTT.

CDR3 protein: CAIVSGRIYEQYF. The CDR3 DNA sequence: TGCGCCATCGTGAGCGGGAGGATCTACGAGCAGTACTTC. The J gene is TRBJ2-7, the V gene TRBV5-1; TRBD2 matches 9 bases. Trimming took 9 bases from V and 3 from J; bases not matched to a gene: 7. CDR1 and CDR2 from the germline V gene are SGHRS and YFSETQ. The CDR3 contains 13 residues.

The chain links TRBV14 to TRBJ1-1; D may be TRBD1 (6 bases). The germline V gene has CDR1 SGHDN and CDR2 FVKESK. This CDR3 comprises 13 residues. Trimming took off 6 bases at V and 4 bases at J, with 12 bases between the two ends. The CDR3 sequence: CASRNPGATEAFF. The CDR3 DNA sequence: TGTGCCAGCAGAAACCCAGGGGCCACTGAAGCTTTCTTT.

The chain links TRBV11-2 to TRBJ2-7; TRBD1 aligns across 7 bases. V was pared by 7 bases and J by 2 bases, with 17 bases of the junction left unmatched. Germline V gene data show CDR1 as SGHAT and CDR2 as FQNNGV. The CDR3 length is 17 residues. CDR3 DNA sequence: TGTGCCAGCACAAGCTTTACCGGACAGGTAGCCACCTACGAGCAGTACTTC. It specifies CASTSFTGQVATYEQYF.

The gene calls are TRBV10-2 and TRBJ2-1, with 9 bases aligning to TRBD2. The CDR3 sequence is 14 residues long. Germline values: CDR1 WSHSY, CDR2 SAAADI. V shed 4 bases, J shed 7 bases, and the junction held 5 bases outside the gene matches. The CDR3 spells CASSVAGVGNEQFF. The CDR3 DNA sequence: TGCGCCAGCAGTGTAGCGGGAGTTGGGAATGAGCAGTTCTTC.

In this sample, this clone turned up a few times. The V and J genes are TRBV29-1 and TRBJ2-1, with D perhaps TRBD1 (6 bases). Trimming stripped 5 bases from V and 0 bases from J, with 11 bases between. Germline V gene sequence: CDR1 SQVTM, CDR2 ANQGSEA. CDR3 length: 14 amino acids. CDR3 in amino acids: CSVRRGNSYNEQFF. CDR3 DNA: TGCAGCGTTCGCAGGGGAAACTCCTACAATGAGCAGTTCTTC.

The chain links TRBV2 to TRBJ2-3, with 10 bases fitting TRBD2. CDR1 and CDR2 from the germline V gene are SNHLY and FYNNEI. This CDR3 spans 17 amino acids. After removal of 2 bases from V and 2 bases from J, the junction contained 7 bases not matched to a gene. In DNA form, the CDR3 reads TGTGCCAGCAGTGAATGGCTAGCGGGGGCTACCACAGATACGCAGTATTTT. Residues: CASSEWLAGATTDTQYF.